This is a list of T cell receptor beta chains from one sample in a study of blood T cell repertoires in COVID-19. The data were produced by immunoSEQ multiplex PCR, yet TCRdb's version contains in-frame clones alone and is incomplete. The table has approximately 150,000 clones, roughly 78% seen once. What was sequenced was peripheral blood. Every receptor here comes from a woman in her fifties or sixties with COVID-19, enrolled during active disease. Both conserved end residues are part of each CDR3. Fields, in order: J gene, V gene, CDR3 protein.

TRBJ2-1	TRBV7-3	CASSLRRGSKIHEQFF
TRBJ1-1	TRBV15	CATSREGGLRPEAFF
TRBJ2-2	TRBV5-4	CASSSVGATGELFF
TRBJ1-2	TRBV6-2/TRBV6-3	CASSRDRGFNGYTF
TRBJ2-3	TRBV27	CASSLSRLAGGSGTQYF
TRBJ1-2	TRBV29-1	CSVGEVAGGYGYTF
TRBJ2-2	TRBV28	CASRMAGYTGELFF
TRBJ1-4	TRBV7-9	CASSSGGNQGHEKLFF
TRBJ2-3	TRBV7-2	CASSPRTSGIPDTQYF
TRBJ1-3	TRBV4-2	CASSQDVENTIYF
TRBJ2-7	TRBV6-6	CASSTAYEQYF
TRBJ1-2	TRBV28	CASSLAGSNSHYGYTF
TRBJ2-2	TRBV5-4	CASTPTGVHTGELFF
TRBJ2-2	TRBV24-1	CATSDRWTGETNTGELFF
TRBJ1-5	TRBV2	CASQQGQSNQPQHF
TRBJ2-1	TRBV5-1	CASRSSDEQFF
TRBJ2-5	TRBV2	CASSVTPGQELQETQYF
TRBJ2-7	TRBV28	CASSLGASPYEQYF
TRBJ1-1	TRBV10-3	CAISEIGAEAFF
TRBJ1-6	TRBV27	CASRSGVLGGSPLHF
TRBJ2-7	TRBV21-1	CAPLTSTEQYF
TRBJ2-5	TRBV5-6	CASSPLEGETQYF
TRBJ1-6	TRBV28	CASGTPNSPLHF
TRBJ2-3	TRBV4-3	CASSQQLAGGDTQYF
TRBJ1-5	TRBV2	CASKEARYSNQPQHF
TRBJ2-1	TRBV7-3	CASSLRGGSSGNEQFF
TRBJ1-6	TRBV28	CASSLPDRNSPLHF
TRBJ2-5	TRBV14	CASSLSGGEETQYF
TRBJ2-1	TRBV5-8	CASSSGLAYNEQFF
TRBJ1-2	TRBV28	CATRTGGYYGYTF
TRBJ1-6	TRBV4-2	CASSRDRDNSPLHF
TRBJ2-4	TRBV20-1	CSAATGSIQYF
TRBJ2-5	TRBV2	CARSDRVLETQYF
TRBJ2-7	TRBV4-3	CASSQAGTGTYEQYF
TRBJ2-3	TRBV29-1	CSAGTGAGGALADTQYF
TRBJ2-1	TRBV7-9	CASSSSGRWNEQFF
TRBJ2-7	TRBV7-6	CASSSTARQLAEQYF
TRBJ2-1	TRBV7-3	CASSLRPGGSPNEQFF
TRBJ1-1	TRBV5-4	CASERSGGEGTEAFF
TRBJ1-2	TRBV29-1	CSAFPTGKNGYTF
TRBJ2-1	TRBV29-1	CSARQGGNNEQFF
TRBJ1-3	TRBV9	CASSYSADRYSGNTIYF
TRBJ2-1	TRBV7-3	CASSPRGGSYNEQFF
TRBJ1-5	TRBV30	CAWSVLGSGQPQHF
TRBJ1-1	TRBV18	CASSPESGSKRTEAFF
TRBJ2-5	TRBV28	CASKLSGETQYF
TRBJ2-7	TRBV7-2	CASSQRGRGEQYF
TRBJ1-3	TRBV14	CASSQDWQVGNTIYF
TRBJ2-6	TRBV19	CASSIETPAGAGANVLTF
TRBJ2-3	TRBV5-1	CASSPYTDTQYF
TRBJ2-2	TRBV15	CATSSPGRGRRNTGELFF
TRBJ1-6	TRBV25-1	CASSEPGTGNSPLHF
TRBJ2-7	TRBV6-5	CAVRPGGPRSYEQYF
TRBJ2-1	TRBV6-5	CASRASLNEQFF
TRBJ1-4	TRBV6-5	CASSPGPGKEKLFF
TRBJ1-1	TRBV11-2	CASSTMNTEAFF
TRBJ1-2	TRBV28	CASSRAGDYGYTF
TRBJ1-6	TRBV13	CASSFRSRNSYNSPLHF
TRBJ1-5	TRBV28	CASSETGNQPQHF